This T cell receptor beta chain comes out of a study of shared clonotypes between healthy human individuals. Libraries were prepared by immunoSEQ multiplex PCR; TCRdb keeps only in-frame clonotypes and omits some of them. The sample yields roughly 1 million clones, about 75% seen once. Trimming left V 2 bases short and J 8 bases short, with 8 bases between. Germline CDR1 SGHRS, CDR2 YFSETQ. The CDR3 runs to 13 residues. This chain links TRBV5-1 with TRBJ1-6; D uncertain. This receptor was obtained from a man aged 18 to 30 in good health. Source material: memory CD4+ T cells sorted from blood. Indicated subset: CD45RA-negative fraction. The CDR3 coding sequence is TGCGCCAGCAGCTTTAACGGGGATTCACCCCTCCACTTT. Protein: CASSFNGDSPLHF. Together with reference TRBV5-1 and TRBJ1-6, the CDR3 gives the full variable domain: KAGVTQTPRYLIKTRGQQVTLSCSPISGHRSVSWYQQTPGQGLQFLFEYFSETQRNKGNFPGRFSGRQFSNSRSEMNVSTLELGDSALYLCASSFNGDSPLHFGNGTRLTVT.